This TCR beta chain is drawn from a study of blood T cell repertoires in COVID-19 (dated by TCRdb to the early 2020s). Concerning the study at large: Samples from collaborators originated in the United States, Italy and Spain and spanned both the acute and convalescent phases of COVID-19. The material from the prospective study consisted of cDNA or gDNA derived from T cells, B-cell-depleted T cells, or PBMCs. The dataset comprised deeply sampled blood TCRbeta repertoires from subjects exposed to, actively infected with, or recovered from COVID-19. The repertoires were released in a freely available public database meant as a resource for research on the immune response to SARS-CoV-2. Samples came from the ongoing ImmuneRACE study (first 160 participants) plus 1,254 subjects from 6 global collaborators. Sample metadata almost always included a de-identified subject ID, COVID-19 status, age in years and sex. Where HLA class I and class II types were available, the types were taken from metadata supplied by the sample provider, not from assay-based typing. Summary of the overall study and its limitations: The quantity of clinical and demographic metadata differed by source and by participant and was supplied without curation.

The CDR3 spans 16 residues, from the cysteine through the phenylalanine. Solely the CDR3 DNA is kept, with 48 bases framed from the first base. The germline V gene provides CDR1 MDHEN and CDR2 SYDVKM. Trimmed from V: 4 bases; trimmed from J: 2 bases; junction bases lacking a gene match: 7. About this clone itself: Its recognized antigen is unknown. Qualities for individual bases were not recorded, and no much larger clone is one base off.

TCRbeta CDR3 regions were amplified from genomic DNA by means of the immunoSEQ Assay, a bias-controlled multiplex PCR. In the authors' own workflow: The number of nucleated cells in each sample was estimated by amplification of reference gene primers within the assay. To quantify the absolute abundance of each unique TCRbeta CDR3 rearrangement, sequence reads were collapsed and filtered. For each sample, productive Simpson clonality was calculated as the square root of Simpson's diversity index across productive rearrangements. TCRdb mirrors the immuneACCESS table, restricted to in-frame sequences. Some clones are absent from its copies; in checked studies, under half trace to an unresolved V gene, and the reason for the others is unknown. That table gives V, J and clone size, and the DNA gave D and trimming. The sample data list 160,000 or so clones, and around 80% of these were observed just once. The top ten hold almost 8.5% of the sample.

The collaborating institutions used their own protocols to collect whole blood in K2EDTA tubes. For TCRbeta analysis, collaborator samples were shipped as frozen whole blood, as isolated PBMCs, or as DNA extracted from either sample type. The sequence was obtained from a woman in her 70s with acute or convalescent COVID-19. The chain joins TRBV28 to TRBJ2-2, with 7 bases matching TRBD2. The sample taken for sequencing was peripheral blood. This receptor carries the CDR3 CASSSPAGVNTGELFF. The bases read TGTGCCAGCAGTTCCCCGGCGGGGGTCAACACCGGGGAGCTGTTTTTT. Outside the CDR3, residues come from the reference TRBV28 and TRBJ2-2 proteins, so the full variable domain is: DVKVTQSSRYLVKRTGEKVFLECVQDMDHENMFWYRQDPGLGLRLIYFSYDVKMKEKGDIPEGYSVSREKKERFSLILESASTNQTSMYLCASSSPAGVNTGELFFGEGSRLTVL.